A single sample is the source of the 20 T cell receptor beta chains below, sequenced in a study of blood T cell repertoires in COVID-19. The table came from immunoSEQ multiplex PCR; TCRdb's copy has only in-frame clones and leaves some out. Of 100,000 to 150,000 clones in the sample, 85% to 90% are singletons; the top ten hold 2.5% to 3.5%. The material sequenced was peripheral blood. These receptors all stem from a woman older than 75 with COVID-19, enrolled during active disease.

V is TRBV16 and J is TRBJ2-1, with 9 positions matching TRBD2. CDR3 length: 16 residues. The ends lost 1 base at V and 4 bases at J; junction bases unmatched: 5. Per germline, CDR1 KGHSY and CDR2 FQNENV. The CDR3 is CASSQLTSGTYNEQFF. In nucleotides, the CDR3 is TGTGCCAGCAGCCAATTGACTAGCGGAACATACAATGAGCAGTTCTTC.

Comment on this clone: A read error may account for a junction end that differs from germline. This chain's CDR3 is CASSSRTGGNSEAFF. CDR3 sequence (DNA): TGCGCCAGCAGCTCTAGGACAGGGGGGAACTCTGAAGCTTTCTTT. This chain uses TRBV5-1 with TRBJ1-1; 10 bases match TRBD1. The length of the CDR3 is 15 residues. CDR1 SGHRS and CDR2 YFSETQ come from the germline V gene.

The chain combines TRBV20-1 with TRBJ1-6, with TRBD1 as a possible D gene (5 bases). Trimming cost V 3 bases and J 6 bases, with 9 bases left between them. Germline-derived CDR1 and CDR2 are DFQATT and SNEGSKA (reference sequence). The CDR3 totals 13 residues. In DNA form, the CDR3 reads TGCAGTGCTAGTGGGGGGGGTAATTCACCCCTCCACTTT. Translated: CSASGGGNSPLHF.

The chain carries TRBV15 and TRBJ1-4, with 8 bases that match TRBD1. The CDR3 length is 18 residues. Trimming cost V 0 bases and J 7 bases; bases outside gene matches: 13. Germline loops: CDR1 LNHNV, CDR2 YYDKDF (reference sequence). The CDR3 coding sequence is TGTGCCACCAGCAGAGATTCAGGACAGGGACGGATGGGTGAAAAACTGTTTTTT. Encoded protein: CATSRDSGQGRMGEKLFF.

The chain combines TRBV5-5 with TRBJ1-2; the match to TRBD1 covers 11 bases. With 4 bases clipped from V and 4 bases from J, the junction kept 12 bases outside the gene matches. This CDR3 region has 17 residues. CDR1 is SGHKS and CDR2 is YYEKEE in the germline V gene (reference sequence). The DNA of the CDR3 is TGTGCCAGCAGCCCAGGAGGGACAGGGGGATCGGTCTATGGCTACACCTTC. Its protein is CASSPGGTGGSVYGYTF.

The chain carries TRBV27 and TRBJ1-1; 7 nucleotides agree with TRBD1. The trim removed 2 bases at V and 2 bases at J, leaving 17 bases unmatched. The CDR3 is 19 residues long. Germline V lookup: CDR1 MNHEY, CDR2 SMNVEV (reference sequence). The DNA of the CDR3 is TGTGCCAGCAGTTTAAATGGGGACAGATTTCTCTTTCGCAACACTGAAGCTTTCTTT. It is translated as CASSLNGDRFLFRNTEAFF.

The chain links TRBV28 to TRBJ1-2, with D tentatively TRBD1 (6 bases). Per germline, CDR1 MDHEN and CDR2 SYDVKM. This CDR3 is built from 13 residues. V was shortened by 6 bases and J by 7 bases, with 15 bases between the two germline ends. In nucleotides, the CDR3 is TGTGCCAGCAGCCTCGACAGGTCCAGTGGCTACACCTTC. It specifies CASSLDRSSGYTF.

This CDR3 is CASTNSQFSGNTIYF. The CDR3 DNA sequence: TGTGCCAGCACCAATTCTCAGTTCTCTGGAAACACCATATATTTT. The chain carries TRBV28 and TRBJ1-3, with D uncertain. Trimming pared 7 bases from V and 0 bases from J, leaving 13 bases between. The CDR3 sequence is 15 residues long. The germline CDR1 and CDR2 sequences are MDHEN and SYDVKM.

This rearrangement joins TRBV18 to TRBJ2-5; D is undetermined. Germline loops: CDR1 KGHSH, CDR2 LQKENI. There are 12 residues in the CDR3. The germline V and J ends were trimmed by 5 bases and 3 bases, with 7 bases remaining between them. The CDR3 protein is CASSFTEETQYF. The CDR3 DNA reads TGTGCCAGCTCATTCACAGAAGAGACCCAGTACTTC. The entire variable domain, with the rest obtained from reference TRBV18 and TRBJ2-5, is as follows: NAGVMQNPRHLVRRRGQEARLRCSPMKGHSHVYWYRQLPEEGLKFMVYLQKENIIDESGMPKERFSAEFPKEGPSILRIQQVVRGDSAAYFCASSFTEETQYFGPGTRLLVL.

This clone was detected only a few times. The CDR3 spells CASSLGTGGFSSYEQYF. The CDR3 DNA sequence: TGTGCCAGCTCCCTCGGGACAGGTGGGTTTTCGAGCTACGAGCAGTACTTC. The chain joins TRBV18 to TRBJ2-7; 8 nucleotides match TRBD1. J was trimmed by 3 bases and V by 6 bases; bases with no gene match: 16. CDR1 KGHSH and CDR2 LQKENI come from the germline V gene. The CDR3 has 17 residues.

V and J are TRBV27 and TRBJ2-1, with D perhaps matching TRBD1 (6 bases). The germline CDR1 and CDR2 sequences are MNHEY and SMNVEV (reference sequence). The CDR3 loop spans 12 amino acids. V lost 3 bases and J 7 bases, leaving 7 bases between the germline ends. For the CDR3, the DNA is TGTGCCAGCAGTTTCCAGGGGAATGAGCAGTTCTTC. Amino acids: CASSFQGNEQFF.

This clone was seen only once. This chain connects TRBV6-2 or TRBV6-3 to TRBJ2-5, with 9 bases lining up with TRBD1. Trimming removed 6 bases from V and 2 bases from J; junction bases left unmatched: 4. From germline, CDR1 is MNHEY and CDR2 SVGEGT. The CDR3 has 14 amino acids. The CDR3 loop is CASSPGQGQETQYF. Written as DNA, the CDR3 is TGTGCCAGCAGCCCGGGACAGGGACAAGAGACCCAGTACTTC.

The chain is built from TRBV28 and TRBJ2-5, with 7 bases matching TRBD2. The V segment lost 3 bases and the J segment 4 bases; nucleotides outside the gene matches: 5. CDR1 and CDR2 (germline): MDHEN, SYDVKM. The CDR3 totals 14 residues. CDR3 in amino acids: CASSFPGGPETQYF. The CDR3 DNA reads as TGTGCCAGCAGTTTCCCGGGAGGCCCAGAGACCCAGTACTTC. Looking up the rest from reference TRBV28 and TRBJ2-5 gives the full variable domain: DVKVTQSSRYLVKRTGEKVFLECVQDMDHENMFWYRQDPGLGLRLIYFSYDVKMKEKGDIPEGYSVSREKKERFSLILESASTNQTSMYLCASSFPGGPETQYFGPGTRLLVL.

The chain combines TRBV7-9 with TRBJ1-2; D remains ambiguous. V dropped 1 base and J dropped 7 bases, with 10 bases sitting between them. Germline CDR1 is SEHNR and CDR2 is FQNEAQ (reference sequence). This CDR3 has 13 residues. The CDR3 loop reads CASSLESGGGYTF. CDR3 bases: TGTGCCAGCAGCTTAGAGTCGGGAGGTGGCTACACCTTC.

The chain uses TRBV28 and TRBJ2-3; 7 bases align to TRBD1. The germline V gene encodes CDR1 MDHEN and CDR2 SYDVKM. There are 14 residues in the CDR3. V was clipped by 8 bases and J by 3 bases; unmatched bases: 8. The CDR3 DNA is TGTGCCAGCCGTCGACAGGGCGGGACAGATACGCAGTATTTT. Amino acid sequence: CASRRQGGTDTQYF.

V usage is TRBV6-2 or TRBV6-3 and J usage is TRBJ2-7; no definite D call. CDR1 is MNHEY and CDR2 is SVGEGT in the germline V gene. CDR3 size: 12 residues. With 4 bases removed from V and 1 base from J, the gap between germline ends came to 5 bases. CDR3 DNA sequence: TGTGCCAGCAGTTCCTTTTCCTACGAGCAGTACTTC. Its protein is CASSSFSYEQYF.

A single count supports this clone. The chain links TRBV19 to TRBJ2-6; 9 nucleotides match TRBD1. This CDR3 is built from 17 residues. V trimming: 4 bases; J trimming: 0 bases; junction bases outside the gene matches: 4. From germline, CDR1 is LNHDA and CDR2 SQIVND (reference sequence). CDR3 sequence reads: CASSRGQGGSGANVLTF. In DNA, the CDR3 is TGTGCCAGTAGTAGGGGACAGGGAGGCTCTGGGGCCAACGTCCTGACTTTC.

The CDR3 nucleotides read TGTGCCAGCAGCGCACCCGGGAGATACGAGCAGTACTTC. Amino acids: CASSAPGRYEQYF. This rearrangement joins TRBV9 to TRBJ2-7, with D possibly TRBD2 on 6 matching bases. The ends were cut back, 3 bases at V and 4 bases at J, with 11 bases in the middle. This CDR3 region has 13 residues. The germline V gene has CDR1 SGDLS and CDR2 YYNGEE.

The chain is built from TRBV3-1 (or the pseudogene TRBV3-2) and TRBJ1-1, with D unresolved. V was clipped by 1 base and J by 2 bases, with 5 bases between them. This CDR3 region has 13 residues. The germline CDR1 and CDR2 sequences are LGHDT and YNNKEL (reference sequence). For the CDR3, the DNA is TGTGCCAGCAGCCAAGCAGTTAACACTGAAGCTTTCTTT. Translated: CASSQAVNTEAFF.

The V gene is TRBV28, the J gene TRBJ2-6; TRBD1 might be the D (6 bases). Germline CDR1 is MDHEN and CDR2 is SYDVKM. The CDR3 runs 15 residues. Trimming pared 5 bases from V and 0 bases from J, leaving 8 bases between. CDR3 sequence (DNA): TGTGCCAGCAGTACAGGGAGCTCTGGGGCCAACGTCCTGACTTTC. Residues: CASSTGSSGANVLTF. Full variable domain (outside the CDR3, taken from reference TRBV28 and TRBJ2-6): DVKVTQSSRYLVKRTGEKVFLECVQDMDHENMFWYRQDPGLGLRLIYFSYDVKMKEKGDIPEGYSVSREKKERFSLILESASTNQTSMYLCASSTGSSGANVLTFGAGSRLTVL.